The 31 T cell receptor beta chains given below trace back to one sample, sequenced in a study of CD8 T cells in ankylosing spondylitis. Study-wide results and limits: Several highly homologous variants made up a TCR beta motif, and this motif appeared characteristic of ankylosing spondylitis blood.

No cognate antigen is known for these TCRs. TCRdb used MiXCR to reprocess the 5' RACE reads, holding one entry per CDR3 protein. Seen here are hundreds of thousands of distinct CDR3 sequences, approximately 16% observed once, and the top ten hold 40% to 50%. Sequencing was carried out using blood, either unsorted or a sorted T cell fraction (not recorded which). Every receptor here comes from a male donor with ankylosing spondylitis.

This clonotype was picked up a small number of times. The chain recombines TRBV27 with TRBJ2-3; D is uncertain. The length of the CDR3 is 11 residues. V lost 3 bases and J lost 12, with 10 bases in between. Germline CDR1 reads MNHEY; CDR2 reads SMNVEV (reference sequence). The CDR3 reads CASSLGGVQYF. CDR3 coding DNA: TGTGCCAGCAGTTTGGGTGGCGTTCAGTATTTT.

This clonotype showed up just a few times. The chain uses TRBV10-3 and TRBJ2-1, with D perhaps TRBD1 or TRBD2 (5 bases each). Trimming removed 3 bases at V and 6 bases at J, with 24 bases between. Germline V CDR1 and CDR2: ENHRY, SYGVKD. The CDR3 consists of 18 residues. CDR3 DNA sequence: TGTGCCATCAGTGATAGGGATAGTCCTCCGGGGACCGCCAATGAGCAGTTCTTC. Translated, it gives CAISDRDSPPGTANEQFF.

The genes are TRBV9 and TRBJ1-4; D is possibly TRBD1 (6 bases). Per germline, CDR1 SGDLS and CDR2 YYNGEE. Trimming pared 0 bases from V and 6 bases from J, leaving 12 bases between. This CDR3 spans 15 amino acids. CDR3 coding DNA: TGTGCCAGCAGCGTAGCTGGACAGACGTATGAAAAACTGTTTTTT. Encoded protein: CASSVAGQTYEKLFF.

In this sample, this clonotype turned up many times. The rearrangement uses TRBV20-1 and TRBJ2-1; D perhaps matches TRBD2 (6 bases). The V end lost 0 bases, the J end lost 7 bases, and 16 bases lay between the germline ends. The V gene's germline CDR1 is DFQATT and CDR2 SNEGSKA (reference sequence). The CDR3 runs to 15 residues. Written as DNA, the CDR3 is TGCAGTGCTAGAGATCTCATCGGGAGTGATAATGAGCAGTTCTTC. Protein sequence: CSARDLIGSDNEQFF.

The chain recombines TRBV19 with TRBJ2-2, with D unresolved. Trimming stripped 3 bases from V and 4 bases from J, with 6 bases between. The CDR3 extends over 13 amino acids. The germline V gene has CDR1 LNHDA and CDR2 SQIVND (reference sequence). CDR3 DNA sequence: TGTGCCAGTAGTATTTTGGTCACCGGGGAGCTGTTTTTT. Translation gives CASSILVTGELFF.

The chain combines TRBV4-3 with TRBJ2-7; D not certain. Germline V gene lookup returns CDR1 LGHNA and CDR2 YSLEER. The V end was cut by 0 bases, the J end by 6 bases, with 6 bases between. The CDR3 extends over 12 amino acids. CDR3 in amino acids: CASSQDSGEQYF. The CDR3, as DNA: TGCGCCAGCAGCCAAGATTCGGGCGAGCAGTACTTC.

This clonotype has at least ten counts. The V gene is TRBV3-1, the J gene TRBJ1-1; D remains unclear. V was clipped by 0 bases and J by 0 bases, with 5 bases between them. The length of the CDR3 is 14 residues. From germline, CDR1 is LGHDT and CDR2 YNNKEL (reference sequence). The CDR3 loop reads CASSQESMNTEAFF. The CDR3 DNA reads TGTGCCAGCAGCCAAGAGTCTATGAACACTGAAGCTTTCTTT. Complete variable domain (other parts from reference TRBV3-1 and TRBJ1-1): DTAVSQTPKYLVTQMGNDKSIKCEQNLGHDTMYWYKQDSKKFLKIMFSYNNKELIINETVPNRFSPKSPDKAHLNLHINSLELGDSAVYFCASSQESMNTEAFFGQGTRLTVV.

This clonotype was seen a few times. V and J are TRBV29-1 and TRBJ1-1, with a possible D match to TRBD1 (6 bases). Germline V gives CDR1 SQVTM, CDR2 ANQGSEA. This CDR3 contains 15 residues. Between the trimmed V and J ends, which lost 1 base and 5 bases, there was a span of 17 bases. Here the CDR3 reads CSVEGRPGARTEAFF. CDR3 nucleotides: TGCAGCGTTGAAGGCCGGCCAGGGGCGAGGACTGAAGCTTTCTTT.

The chain has TRBV27 and TRBJ2-1, with D possibly called TRBD1 or TRBD2 (5 bases each). The CDR3 contains 16 residues. CDR1 is MNHEY, CDR2 SMNVEV, per germline (reference sequence). The ends were cut back, 2 bases at V and 7 bases at J, with 18 bases in the middle. Written as DNA, the CDR3 is TGTGCCAGCAGTTTAATTGGGAGTCAGGGTTTAAATGAGCAGTTCTTC. This codes for CASSLIGSQGLNEQFF.

This clonotype has only a few counts. DNA of the CDR3: TGCAGTGCTAGACCCACAATTGCACAGGGGGCGGGCGGAAACACCATATATTTT. It encodes CSARPTIAQGAGGNTIYF. V usage is TRBV20-1 and J usage is TRBJ1-3; 9 bases line up with TRBD1. The CDR3 has 18 residues. Unmatched junction bases numbered 15, after V lost 2 bases and J lost 4 bases. Looked up from germline, CDR1 is DFQATT and CDR2 is SNEGSKA (reference sequence).

This clonotype has at least ten counts. The rearrangement uses TRBV11-2 and TRBJ1-1, with TRBD1 matching over 7 bases. The CDR3 has 14 amino acids. Per the germline V gene, CDR1 is SGHAT and CDR2 is FQNNGV. Losses at the gene ends were 8 bases for V and 1 base for J; bases not matched to a gene: 7. Here the CDR3 DNA reads TGTGCCAGCCAGGAACAGGGGTGGAACACTGAAGCTTTCTTT. Protein: CASQEQGWNTEAFF.

The chain recombines TRBV13 with TRBJ2-3, with D possibly TRBD1 on 6 matching bases. V was pared by 5 bases and J by 2 bases, with 14 bases between. Germline-derived CDR1 and CDR2 are PRHDT and FYEKMQ (reference sequence). The CDR3 extends over 15 amino acids. The CDR3 region is CASSPGADNTDTQYF. The CDR3 DNA reads as TGTGCCAGCAGCCCAGGGGCGGACAACACAGATACGCAGTATTTT.

This clonotype was counted only a few times. The chain has TRBV7-3 and TRBJ2-2, with 12 bases lining up with TRBD2. The V and J ends lost 4 bases and 3 bases, in that order; junction bases with no gene match: 9. Germline V gives CDR1 SGHTA, CDR2 FQGTGA. The length of the CDR3 is 18 residues. This chain's CDR3 is CASSSLRASGGDTGELFF. The CDR3 DNA is TGTGCCAGCAGCTCACTTCGGGCTAGCGGGGGGGACACCGGGGAGCTGTTTTTT.

The chain recombines TRBV29-1 with TRBJ2-7, with D perhaps given as TRBD1 or TRBD2 (6 bases each). V was trimmed by 4 bases and J by 3 bases, leaving 16 bases between them. The germline CDR1 and CDR2 sequences are SQVTM and ANQGSEA. The CDR3 is 14 amino acids. CDR3: CSVVGPGGYYEQYF. CDR3 nucleotide sequence: TGCAGCGTTGTAGGCCCCGGGGGCTACTACGAGCAGTACTTC.

This clonotype was observed a handful of times. This sequence joins TRBV6-6 and TRBJ2-7; TRBD1 agrees at 7 bases. Germline V lookup: CDR1 MNHNY, CDR2 SVGAGI (reference sequence). The CDR3 is 14 amino acids. J gave up 4 bases and V 2 bases, and 5 bases lay outside the gene matches. The CDR3 reads CASSYRGRNYEQYF. Written as DNA, the CDR3 is TGTGCCAGCAGTTACAGGGGGCGTAATTACGAGCAGTACTTC.

The CDR3 here is CASRAVEQFF. Here the CDR3 DNA reads TGTGCCTCGAGGGCGGTGGAGCAGTTCTTC. This sequence joins TRBV30 and TRBJ2-1, with a weak D call TRBD2 (5 bases). The ends were cut back, 7 bases at V and 10 bases at J, with 11 bases in the middle. Germline CDR1 reads GTSNPN; CDR2 reads SVGIG (reference sequence). The CDR3 consists of 10 residues. Using reference TRBV30 and TRBJ2-1 for the parts outside the CDR3, the full variable domain is SQTIHQWPATLVQPVGSPLSLECTVEGTSNPNLYWYRQAAGRGLQLLFYSVGIGQISSEVPQNLSASRPQDRQFILSSKKLLLSDSGFYLCASRAVEQFFGPGTRLTVL.

The chain's CDR3 is CASSPGLAGGPSTYEQYF. The CDR3, as DNA: TGTGCCAGCAGCCCCGGACTAGCGGGAGGGCCTTCGACCTACGAGCAGTACTTC. This chain links TRBV11-1 with TRBJ2-7; 15 positions match TRBD2. Looked up from germline, CDR1 is SGHAT and CDR2 is FQDESV (reference sequence). The CDR3 consists of 18 residues. V lost 5 bases, J lost 2 bases, and 10 bases stayed unmatched.

This clonotype has a handful of counts. The gene calls are TRBV27 and TRBJ2-7; 9 bases map to TRBD2. V was pared by 4 bases and J by 1 base, with 11 bases of the junction left unmatched. Germline V gene sequence: CDR1 MNHEY, CDR2 SMNVEV (reference sequence). The CDR3 consists of 17 residues. CDR3 region: CASSSSGTSIKSYEQYF. The CDR3 region has the DNA TGTGCCAGCAGTTCATCCGGGACTAGCATAAAATCCTACGAGCAGTACTTC.

This clonotype has just a few counts. The chain has TRBV4-1 and TRBJ2-1; tentative D call: TRBD2 (5 bases). The CDR3 is 18 amino acids. Trimming left V 0 bases short and J 0 bases short, with 15 bases between. Germline CDR1 is MGHRA and CDR2 is YSYEKL. CDR3 in amino acids: CASSQDYGGLSSYNEQFF. CDR3 DNA: TGCGCCAGCAGCCAAGATTATGGAGGCTTGAGCTCCTACAATGAGCAGTTCTTC.

The chain combines TRBV7-9 with TRBJ2-3; no definite D call. Per germline, CDR1 SEHNR and CDR2 FQNEAQ (reference sequence). This CDR3 spans 13 amino acids. The ends were cut back, 1 base at V and 5 bases at J, with 7 bases in the middle. DNA for the CDR3: TGTGCCAGCAGCTTAGTAGGAAAAGATACGCAGTATTTT. Its protein product is CASSLVGKDTQYF. The variable domain in full, completed from reference TRBV7-9 and TRBJ2-3, reads DTGVSQNPRHKITKRGQNVTFRCDPISEHNRLYWYRQTLGQGPEFLTYFQNEAQLEKSRLLSDRFSAERPKGSFSTLEIQRTEQGDSAMYLCASSLVGKDTQYFGPGTRLTVL.

This clonotype has at least ten counts. The chain employs TRBV5-1 and TRBJ2-7, with TRBD1 as a possible D gene (6 bases). V lost 0 bases and J 2 bases, leaving 9 bases between the germline ends. CDR3 size: 14 residues. Per the germline V gene, CDR1 is SGHRS and CDR2 is YFSETQ. CDR3 in amino acids: CASSLEGHTYEQYF. For the CDR3, the DNA is TGCGCCAGCAGCTTGGAGGGACACACCTACGAGCAGTACTTC.

The V gene is TRBV7-8, the J gene TRBJ2-7; D perhaps matches TRBD2 (6 bases). This CDR3 has 14 residues. The germline V gene has CDR1 SGHVS and CDR2 FQNEAQ. V lost 5 bases to trimming and J lost 3 bases, with 14 bases between them. CDR3 in amino acids: CASSRPGVFYEQYF. The CDR3 DNA is TGTGCCAGCAGCCGACCGGGGGTATTCTACGAGCAGTACTTC.

This clonotype was counted at least ten times. V gene TRBV25-1 combines with J gene TRBJ2-5; 7 bases agree with TRBD2. The CDR3 length is 14 residues. The junction had 5 bases not matched to a gene; V was cut back by 6 bases and J by 1 base. Germline lookup yields CDR1 MGHDK and CDR2 SYGVNS. Written as DNA, the CDR3 is TGTGCCAGCAGAAATAGCGGGTTCCAAGAGACCCAGTACTTC. Translated: CASRNSGFQETQYF.

This clonotype has only a few counts. The chain couples TRBV7-9 to TRBJ2-3, with D possibly matching TRBD2 (5 bases). The length of the CDR3 is 12 residues. Germline CDR1 SEHNR, CDR2 FQNEAQ (reference sequence). V lost 3 bases, J lost 8 bases, and 9 bases lay in between. The CDR3 DNA follows: TGTGCCAGCAGCTTCCGGGGAAGTACGCAGTATTTT. Translation: CASSFRGSTQYF.

The chain is built from TRBV6-1 and TRBJ2-3; D possibly corresponds to TRBD2 (6 bases). Trimming cost V 6 bases and J 1 base, with 14 bases left between them. This CDR3 is built from 15 residues. Germline values: CDR1 MNHNS, CDR2 SASEGT. Written as DNA, the CDR3 is TGTGCCAGCAGCTCCCGGGAGTACGGCACAGATACGCAGTATTTT. This gives the protein CASSSREYGTDTQYF.

The chain joins TRBV20-1 to TRBJ2-5; perhaps TRBD1 as D (6 bases). V dropped 6 bases and J dropped 9 bases, with 14 bases sitting between them. Germline CDR1 DFQATT, CDR2 SNEGSKA (reference sequence). This CDR3 is built from 11 residues. The CDR3 region is CSARTAGSQYF. CDR3 DNA sequence: TGCAGTGCCCGGACAGCCGGCTCCCAGTACTTC.

The chain joins TRBV19 to TRBJ2-2; 7 bases map to TRBD2. The CDR3 length is 16 residues. The trim removed 6 bases at V and 0 bases at J, leaving 7 bases unmatched. The germline V gene encodes CDR1 LNHDA and CDR2 SQIVND (reference sequence). The CDR3 nucleotides read TGTGCCAGTAGCCCGGGGGAGGGGACGAACACCGGGGAGCTGTTTTTT. Amino acids: CASSPGEGTNTGELFF.

V is TRBV27 and J is TRBJ1-6; no clear D gene. There are 15 residues in the CDR3. V lost 6 bases and J 1 base, leaving 10 bases between the germline ends. CDR1 is MNHEY and CDR2 is SMNVEV in the germline V gene (reference sequence). The CDR3 DNA sequence: TGTGCCAGCAGCGCCTCGGGGTCCTATAATTCACCCCTCCACTTT. The encoded protein is CASSASGSYNSPLHF.

This chain joins TRBV3-1 and TRBJ2-7; D perhaps matches TRBD1 (5 bases). CDR3 length: 15 residues. The germline V and J ends were trimmed by 1 base and 6 bases, with 16 bases remaining between them. Germline CDR1 is LGHDT and CDR2 is YNNKEL (reference sequence). The CDR3 DNA is TGTGCCAGCAGCCAAGCTACGTCAGGGTATTCCGAGCAGTACTTC. It codes for CASSQATSGYSEQYF.

There are many counts of this clonotype. The rearrangement joins TRBV19 to TRBJ2-1, with D possibly being TRBD2 (6 bases). This CDR3 contains 15 residues. V lost 8 bases, J lost 0 bases, and 14 bases lay in between. Germline V gene sequence: CDR1 LNHDA, CDR2 SQIVND (reference sequence). The chain's CDR3 is CASQVAESSYNEQFF. CDR3 sequence (DNA): TGTGCCAGTCAGGTAGCGGAGAGCTCCTACAATGAGCAGTTCTTC. Together with reference TRBV19 and TRBJ2-1, the CDR3 gives the full variable domain: DGGITQSPKYLFRKEGQNVTLSCEQNLNHDAMYWYRQDPGQGLRLIYYSQIVNDFQKGDIAEGYSVSREKKESFPLTVTSAQKNPTAFYLCASQVAESSYNEQFFGPGTRLTVL.

This clonotype came up a few times. CDR3 residues: CASSEGPGPQETQYF. CDR3 nucleotides: TGTGCCAGCAGTGAAGGGCCGGGGCCGCAAGAGACCCAGTACTTC. This chain uses TRBV2 with TRBJ2-5, with D perhaps given as TRBD1 or TRBD2 (5 bases each). Per the germline V gene, CDR1 is SNHLY and CDR2 is FYNNEI. The CDR3 loop spans 15 amino acids. Between the trimmed V and J ends, which lost 1 base and 2 bases, there was a span of 11 bases. Variable domain in full (rest from reference TRBV2 and TRBJ2-5): EPEVTQTPSHQVTQMGQEVILRCVPISNHLYFYWYRQILGQKVEFLVSFYNNEISEKSEIFDDQFSVERPDGSNFTLKIRSTKLEDSAMYFCASSEGPGPQETQYFGPGTRLLVL.